These 31 T cell receptor beta chains were all obtained from the same sample, sequenced in a study of T cell repertoires in cytomegalovirus infection. TCRdb re-called the reads through MiXCR, storing one row per CDR3 protein. The table lists 150,000 to 200,000 distinct CDR3 sequences, roughly an eighth of them singletons. The sequencing input was PBMCs. These TCRs come from a human donor in good health (CMV status not recorded). Some clones in this sample may be carry-over from other donors' samples.

This clonotype was recorded many times. The V call is TRBV6-2 or TRBV6-3, the J call TRBJ2-3, with D perhaps TRBD2 (6 bases). V lost 6 bases, J lost 1 base, and 11 bases lay in between. The CDR3 sequence is 14 residues long. Germline assignment: CDR1 MNHEY and CDR2 SVGEGT. The CDR3 region is CASSDPGGTDTQYF. DNA of the CDR3: TGTGCCAGCAGCGACCCGGGGGGCACAGATACGCAGTATTTT.

CDR3 in amino acids: CASSLGAAHNEQFF. The CDR3 bases are TGCGCCAGCAGCTTGGGTGCAGCTCACAATGAGCAGTTCTTC. The J gene is TRBJ2-1, the V gene TRBV5-1; D call uncertain. Trimming removed 0 bases from V and 5 bases from J, with 9 bases in between. Germline values: CDR1 SGHRS, CDR2 YFSETQ. The CDR3 contains 14 residues.

The chain is built from TRBV6-2 or TRBV6-3 and TRBJ2-1; tentative D call: TRBD2 (6 bases). CDR1 and CDR2 (germline): MNHEY, SVGEGT. The CDR3 runs to 12 residues. Deletions cut 7 bases from V and 8 bases from J, with 12 bases between. DNA for the CDR3: TGTGCCAGCACCGGGAGCGTCGATGAGCAGTTCTTC. Its translation is CASTGSVDEQFF.

The chain combines TRBV28 with TRBJ1-2, with D perhaps matching TRBD1 (5 bases). The length of the CDR3 is 17 residues. V dropped 4 bases and J dropped 1 base, with 19 bases sitting between them. The V gene's germline CDR1 is MDHEN and CDR2 SYDVKM. CDR3 nucleotides: TGTGCCAGCAGTTCCCGGACAAGGGCTCCCTTTAACTATGGCTACACCTTC. This translates into CASSSRTRAPFNYGYTF.

This clonotype was observed at least ten times. This chain links TRBV7-9 with TRBJ1-2; D ambiguous. V was trimmed by 5 bases and J by 5 bases, leaving 18 bases between them. The CDR3 runs to 15 residues. In germline, CDR1 is SEHNR, CDR2 FQNEAQ (reference sequence). Here the CDR3 reads CASSEGQSVVYGYTF. CDR3 bases: TGTGCCAGCAGCGAGGGCCAGTCGGTAGTTTATGGCTACACCTTC. The whole variable domain, filled in from reference TRBV7-9 and TRBJ1-2, reads DTGVSQNPRHKITKRGQNVTFRCDPISEHNRLYWYRQTLGQGPEFLTYFQNEAQLEKSRLLSDRFSAERPKGSFSTLEIQRTEQGDSAMYLCASSEGQSVVYGYTFGSGTRLTVV.

This clonotype showed up many times. This chain uses TRBV7-2 with TRBJ2-3; maybe TRBD2 (7 bases). Deletions cut 5 bases from V and 4 bases from J, with 19 bases between. The CDR3 consists of 16 residues. The germline gives CDR1 SGHTA, CDR2 FQGNSA. This CDR3 reads CASSRGYSGLSDTQYF. CDR3 coding DNA: TGTGCCAGCAGCAGGGGGTATAGCGGGCTGTCAGATACGCAGTATTTT.

The chain has TRBV19 and TRBJ1-5, with unresolved D. From germline, CDR1 is LNHDA and CDR2 SQIVND (reference sequence). The CDR3 has 14 amino acids. Trimming left V 7 bases short and J 6 bases short, with 16 bases between. The CDR3 DNA is TGTGCCAGTAAACAAGGGCCGAAGGGTCAGCCCCAGCATTTT. Residues: CASKQGPKGQPQHF.

The chain couples TRBV12-3 or TRBV12-4 to TRBJ2-5, with 13 nucleotides matching TRBD2. This CDR3 has 15 residues. After removal of 7 bases from V and 2 bases from J, the junction contained 4 bases not matched to a gene. The CDR3 region has the DNA TGTGCCAGCACCACGACTAGCGGGGGGCAAGAGACCCAGTACTTC. Translating gives CASTTTSGGQETQYF.

This clonotype was seen repeatedly, ten times or more. J is TRBJ2-4 and V is TRBV4-3; no definite D call. CDR1 and CDR2 from the germline V gene are LGHNA and YSLEER. Trimming pared 3 bases from V and 6 bases from J, leaving 12 bases between. This CDR3 has 14 amino acids. CDR3 DNA: TGCGCCAGCAGCCACCGTGGTGGGGTAAACATTCAGTACTTC. This translates into CASSHRGGVNIQYF.

This clonotype was picked up one time. The V and J genes are TRBV28 and TRBJ2-5; D might be TRBD2 (6 bases). This CDR3 contains 16 residues. Trimming cost V 3 bases and J 1 base, with 15 bases left between them. Germline CDR1 is MDHEN and CDR2 is SYDVKM. CDR3 in amino acids: CASSLAGKGSQETQYF. DNA for the CDR3: TGTGCCAGCAGTTTGGCGGGAAAAGGGTCCCAAGAGACCCAGTACTTC.

This clonotype was detected a few times. V usage is TRBV10-3 and J usage is TRBJ2-3; weak D call: TRBD2 (5 bases). The CDR3 runs to 14 residues. From germline, CDR1 is ENHRY and CDR2 SYGVKD. The germline V and J ends were trimmed by 4 bases and 3 bases, with 11 bases remaining between them. The DNA for the CDR3 is TGTGCCATCAGTGGATCCCCGGGGACAGATACGCAGTATTTT. Protein sequence: CAISGSPGTDTQYF.

V usage is TRBV6-5 and J usage is TRBJ2-1, with D perhaps matching TRBD1 or TRBD2 (5 bases each). The V gene lost 5 bases and the J gene lost 0 bases, with 20 bases spanning the gap. Germline loops: CDR1 MNHEY, CDR2 SVGAGI. This CDR3 contains 18 residues. The CDR3 bases are TGTGCCAGCAGTCGGGGCTCCCTTAATAGGCCCTCCTACAATGAGCAGTTCTTC. This codes for CASSRGSLNRPSYNEQFF.

The chain joins TRBV28 to TRBJ1-3, with unresolved D. Trimming removed 6 bases at V and 0 bases at J, with 12 bases between. The CDR3 extends over 15 amino acids. In germline, CDR1 is MDHEN, CDR2 SYDVKM. The CDR3 protein is CASSTGLFSGNTIYF. Here the CDR3 DNA reads TGTGCCAGCAGCACCGGACTGTTCTCTGGAAACACCATATATTTT.

The chain recombines TRBV20-1 with TRBJ2-1; no firm D call. Germline V gene sequence: CDR1 DFQATT, CDR2 SNEGSKA (reference sequence). Trimming took off 2 bases at V and 0 bases at J, with 5 bases between the two ends. This CDR3 spans 13 amino acids. The CDR3 nucleotides read TGCAGTGCTAGACGGAGCTCCTACAATGAGCAGTTCTTC. Residues: CSARRSSYNEQFF.

V and J are TRBV29-1 and TRBJ2-3; D gene unclear. In germline, CDR1 is SQVTM, CDR2 ANQGSEA. V was trimmed by 3 bases and J by 5 bases, leaving 9 bases between them. The CDR3 consists of 12 residues. The CDR3 nucleotides are TGCAGCGTTGATCTCGCGGAAGATACGCAGTATTTT. Translating it yields CSVDLAEDTQYF.

In DNA form, the CDR3 reads TGTGCCAGCATGCAGGGACAGAGAAATTCACCCCTCCACTTT. Translation gives CASMQGQRNSPLHF. The gene calls are TRBV25-1 and TRBJ1-6; 7 bases align to TRBD1. Germline V gene sequence: CDR1 MGHDK, CDR2 SYGVNS. V lost 7 bases to trimming and J lost 7 bases; unmatched junction nucleotides: 7. This CDR3 contains 14 residues.

This clonotype was detected only a few times. The chain links TRBV7-9 to TRBJ1-1, with TRBD1 matching over 7 bases. V was clipped by 5 bases and J by 7 bases; unmatched bases: 10. Per the germline V gene, CDR1 is SEHNR and CDR2 is FQNEAQ (reference sequence). The CDR3 has 14 residues. The CDR3 sequence: CASSPDNWDSEAFF. For the CDR3, the DNA is TGTGCCAGCAGCCCCGACAACTGGGACAGTGAAGCTTTCTTT.

This clonotype was recorded only once. The rearrangement links TRBV18 to TRBJ2-5; 10 bases line up with TRBD1. This CDR3 comprises 16 residues. The V gene end was trimmed by 3 bases and the J gene end by 7 bases; junction bases not matched to a gene: 11. The germline V gene encodes CDR1 KGHSH and CDR2 LQKENI. The CDR3 DNA reads as TGTGCCAGCTCACCGAGCCCGCGACAGGGGGCTGTGACCCAGTACTTC. It yields the protein CASSPSPRQGAVTQYF.

The chain uses TRBV7-4 and TRBJ1-4; no reliable D call. The CDR3 covers 14 residues. Germline-derived CDR1 and CDR2 are SGHVT and SQSDAQ. V was trimmed by 0 bases and J by 2 bases, leaving 4 bases between them. The CDR3 nucleotides are TGTGCCAGCAGCTTAGCGTTTACTAATGAAAAACTGTTTTTT. It is translated as CASSLAFTNEKLFF.

The chain has TRBV9 and TRBJ2-1; 8 bases match TRBD2. V gave up 0 bases and J gave up 5 bases; unmatched junction bases: 7. CDR3 length: 16 residues. Per the germline V gene, CDR1 is SGDLS and CDR2 is YYNGEE. The CDR3 spells CASSVAAGGMNNEQFF. The CDR3 coding sequence is TGTGCCAGCAGCGTAGCTGCGGGGGGAATGAACAATGAGCAGTTCTTC.

This clonotype occurred many times. The chain is built from TRBV7-8 and TRBJ2-5, with TRBD2 matching over 9 bases. There are 15 residues in the CDR3. Germline trimming cut 5 bases from V and 5 bases from J; bases unmatched to any gene: 9. Germline CDR1 and CDR2: SGHVS and FQNEAQ. In DNA, the CDR3 is TGTGCCAGCAGCCCCGGGGTAGCGGGGGCGGAGACCCAGTACTTC. Residues: CASSPGVAGAETQYF.

This clonotype was recorded many times. The chain links TRBV7-8 to TRBJ1-2; D ambiguous. The V and J ends lost 0 bases and 4 bases respectively, with 12 bases between them. The germline V gene has CDR1 SGHVS and CDR2 FQNEAQ. There are 15 residues in the CDR3. DNA for the CDR3: TGTGCCAGCAGCTTAGCGCCGGACCCCGCCTATGGCTACACCTTC. This sequence encodes CASSLAPDPAYGYTF.

The sample holds one count of this clonotype. The V and J genes are TRBV7-9 and TRBJ2-3; D call uncertain. CDR1 SEHNR and CDR2 FQNEAQ come from the germline V gene (reference sequence). The length of the CDR3 is 14 residues. Trimming pared 3 bases from V and 0 bases from J, leaving 7 bases between. In nucleotides, the CDR3 is TGTGCCAGCAGCTTTTTATCCAGCACAGATACGCAGTATTTT. Its translation is CASSFLSSTDTQYF.

The chain combines TRBV3-1 with TRBJ2-7; 7 bases are a match to TRBD1. This CDR3 has 15 residues. With V trimmed by 7 bases and J by 2 bases, 11 bases remained unmatched. Germline CDR1 LGHDT, CDR2 YNNKEL (reference sequence). The CDR3 spells CASTSNLDRTYEQYF. DNA for the CDR3: TGTGCCAGCACCTCTAACTTGGACAGGACCTACGAGCAGTACTTC.

The gene calls are TRBV7-9 and TRBJ2-2; D gene unclear. The CDR3 is made up of 16 amino acids. Germline V CDR1 and CDR2: SEHNR, FQNEAQ (reference sequence). V was shortened by 5 bases and J by 6 bases, with 19 bases between the two germline ends. The CDR3 nucleotides read TGTGCCAGCAGCGTTACTCCTTTAGGGCGGTCCGGGGAGCTGTTTTTT. It specifies CASSVTPLGRSGELFF.

This clonotype was seen repeatedly, ten times or more. The DNA of the CDR3 is TGTGCCAGCAGTTGGGGTCAGGGATCGTGGGAGACCCAGTACTTC. Translated, it gives CASSWGQGSWETQYF. V gene TRBV12-3 or TRBV12-4 combines with J gene TRBJ2-5; TRBD1 might be the D (5 bases). Trimming removed 4 bases at V and 5 bases at J, with 17 bases between. This CDR3 is 15 amino acids long.

This clonotype was detected only a few times. This chain connects TRBV6-2 or TRBV6-3 to TRBJ2-5; D is possibly TRBD2 (5 bases). V lost 2 bases and J 5 bases, leaving 18 bases between the germline ends. Germline assignment: CDR1 MNHEY and CDR2 SVGEGT. This CDR3 comprises 16 residues. The CDR3 loop is CASSYLGASTRETQYF. The CDR3 nucleotides read TGTGCCAGCAGTTACCTGGGCGCTAGCACGAGGGAGACCCAGTACTTC.

This clonotype was found a few times. In DNA, the CDR3 is TGCGCCAGCAGCTTGGGGACAGGGTATAACACTGAAGCTTTCTTT. It specifies CASSLGTGYNTEAFF. The rearrangement joins TRBV5-1 to TRBJ1-1; the match to TRBD1 covers 8 bases. Trimming took 0 bases from V and 2 from J; bases not matched to a gene: 3. The CDR3 contains 15 residues. Looked up from germline, CDR1 is SGHRS and CDR2 is YFSETQ. Drawing the rest from reference TRBV5-1 and TRBJ1-1, the complete variable domain is KAGVTQTPRYLIKTRGQQVTLSCSPISGHRSVSWYQQTPGQGLQFLFEYFSETQRNKGNFPGRFSGRQFSNSRSEMNVSTLELGDSALYLCASSLGTGYNTEAFFGQGTRLTVV.

The sample holds many counts of this clonotype. The chain is built from TRBV29-1 and TRBJ2-3; weak D call: TRBD1 (6 bases). The CDR3 is made up of 15 amino acids. Germline lookup yields CDR1 SQVTM and CDR2 ANQGSEA. V was pared by 7 bases and J by 2 bases, with 19 bases between. The CDR3 sequence is CSGNAGATNTDTQYF. DNA of the CDR3: TGCAGCGGCAACGCAGGGGCGACCAACACAGATACGCAGTATTTT.

This clonotype was picked up a small number of times. This chain joins TRBV19 and TRBJ2-7; TRBD1 or TRBD2 may be the D gene (5 bases each). From germline, CDR1 is LNHDA and CDR2 SQIVND (reference sequence). The CDR3 spans 13 residues. V lost 3 bases and J lost 4, with 10 bases in between. CDR3 bases: TGTGCCAGTAGTATGAGGGGCAAATACGAGCAGTACTTC. Translating it yields CASSMRGKYEQYF.

This clonotype was observed at least ten times. This rearrangement joins TRBV29-1 to TRBJ2-5; D unclear. This CDR3 is built from 13 residues. V gave up 2 bases and J gave up 4 bases, with 11 bases separating them. The germline V gene encodes CDR1 SQVTM and CDR2 ANQGSEA. CDR3 DNA: TGCAGCGTTGAATACGGCCAGAGAGAGACCCAGTACTTC. Its translation: CSVEYGQRETQYF.